Sequencing of this T cell receptor beta chain was carried out in a study of blood T cell repertoires in COVID-19. Study-level background: Acute and convalescent COVID-19 specimens originated in the United States, Italy and Spain. Sample material is recorded as cDNA or gDNA derived from T cells, B-cell-depleted T cells, or PBMCs.

The trim removed 2 bases at V and 4 bases at J, leaving 7 bases unmatched. Germline V gene sequence: CDR1 SGHVS, CDR2 FNYEAQ. This CDR3 spans 16 amino acids. How the authors handled the data: Quantification of nucleated cells was approximated via reference gene primer amplification. Profiled with immunoSEQ multiplex PCR; TCRdb holds only in-frame clones, not every one. V, J and clone size reflect that table, while D and trimming were determined from the DNA. Of 30,000 to 45,000 clones in the sample, 85% are singletons; the top ten hold under 15%. The clonotype comes from a human donor in a cohort sampled during active COVID-19. The chain uses TRBV7-6 and TRBJ2-3; 9 nucleotides align to TRBD2. The sample taken for sequencing was peripheral blood. For the CDR3, the DNA is TGTGCCAGCAGCTTAAAGGGGCTAGCGGGGTCAGATACGCAGTATTTT. Translating gives CASSLKGLAGSDTQYF.